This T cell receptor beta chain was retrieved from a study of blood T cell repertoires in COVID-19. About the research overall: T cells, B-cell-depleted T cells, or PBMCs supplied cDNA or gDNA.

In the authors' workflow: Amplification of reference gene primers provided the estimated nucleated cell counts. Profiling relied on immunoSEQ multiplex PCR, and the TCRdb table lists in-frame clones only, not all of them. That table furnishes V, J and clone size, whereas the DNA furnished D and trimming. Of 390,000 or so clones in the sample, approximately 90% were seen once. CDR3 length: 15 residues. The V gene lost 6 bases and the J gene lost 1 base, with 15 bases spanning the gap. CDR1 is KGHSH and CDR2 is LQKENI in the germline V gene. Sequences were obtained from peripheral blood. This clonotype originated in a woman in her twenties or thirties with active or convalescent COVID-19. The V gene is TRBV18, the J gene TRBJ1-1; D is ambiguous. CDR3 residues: CASSPARAGNTEAFF. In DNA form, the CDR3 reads TGTGCCAGCTCCCCCGCCCGAGCAGGGAACACTGAAGCTTTCTTT.